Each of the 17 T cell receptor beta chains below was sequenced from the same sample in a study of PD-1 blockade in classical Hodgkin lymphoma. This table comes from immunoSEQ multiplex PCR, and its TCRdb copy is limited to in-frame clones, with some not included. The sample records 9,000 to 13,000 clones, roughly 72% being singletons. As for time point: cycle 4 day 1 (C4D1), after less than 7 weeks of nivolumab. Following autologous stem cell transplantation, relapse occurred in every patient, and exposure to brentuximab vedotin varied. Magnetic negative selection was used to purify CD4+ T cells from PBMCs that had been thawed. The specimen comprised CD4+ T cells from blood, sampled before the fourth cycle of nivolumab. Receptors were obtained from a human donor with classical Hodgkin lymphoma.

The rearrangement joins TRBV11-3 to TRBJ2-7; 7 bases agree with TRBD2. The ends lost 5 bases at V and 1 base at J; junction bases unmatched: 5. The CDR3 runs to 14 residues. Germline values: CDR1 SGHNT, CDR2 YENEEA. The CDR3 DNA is TGTGCCAGCAGCCCTAGGCGGGGGTCCTACGAGCAGTACTTC. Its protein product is CASSPRRGSYEQYF.

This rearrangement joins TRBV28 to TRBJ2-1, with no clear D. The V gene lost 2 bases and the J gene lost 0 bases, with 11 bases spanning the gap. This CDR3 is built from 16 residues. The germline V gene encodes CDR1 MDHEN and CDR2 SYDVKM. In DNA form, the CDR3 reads TGTGCCAGCAGTTTACCCTCCACACTCTCCTACAATGAGCAGTTCTTC. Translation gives CASSLPSTLSYNEQFF.

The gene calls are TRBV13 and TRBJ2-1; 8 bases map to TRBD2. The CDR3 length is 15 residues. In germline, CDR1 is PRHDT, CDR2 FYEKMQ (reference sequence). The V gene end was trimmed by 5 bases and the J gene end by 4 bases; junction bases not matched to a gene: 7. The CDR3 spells CASSVTSGPYNEQFF. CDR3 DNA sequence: TGTGCCAGCAGCGTTACTAGCGGACCTTACAATGAGCAGTTCTTC.

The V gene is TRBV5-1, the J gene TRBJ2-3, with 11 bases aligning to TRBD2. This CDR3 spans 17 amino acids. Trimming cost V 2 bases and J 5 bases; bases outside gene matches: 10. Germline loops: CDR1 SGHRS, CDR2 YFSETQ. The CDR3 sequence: CASSFVGTSGSGDTQYF. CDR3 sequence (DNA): TGCGCCAGCAGCTTCGTGGGGACTAGCGGAAGTGGAGATACGCAGTATTTT.

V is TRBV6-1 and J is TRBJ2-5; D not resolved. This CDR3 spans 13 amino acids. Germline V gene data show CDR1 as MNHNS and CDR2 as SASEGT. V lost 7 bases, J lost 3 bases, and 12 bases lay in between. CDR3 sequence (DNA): TGTGCCAGCACAAGAGAACGGAAAGAGACCCAGTACTTC. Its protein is CASTRERKETQYF.

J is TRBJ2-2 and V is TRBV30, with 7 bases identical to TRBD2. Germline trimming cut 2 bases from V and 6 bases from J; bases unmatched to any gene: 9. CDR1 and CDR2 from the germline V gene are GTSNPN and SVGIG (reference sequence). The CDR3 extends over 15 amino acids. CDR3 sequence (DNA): TGTGCCTGGAGTACCCGGACTAGAGTGGCCGGGGAGCTGTTTTTT. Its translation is CAWSTRTRVAGELFF.

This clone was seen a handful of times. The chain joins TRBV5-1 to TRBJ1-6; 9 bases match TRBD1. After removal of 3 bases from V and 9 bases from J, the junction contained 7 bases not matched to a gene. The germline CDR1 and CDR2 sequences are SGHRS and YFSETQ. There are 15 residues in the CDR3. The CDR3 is CASSSGQGSSSPLHF. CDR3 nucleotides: TGCGCCAGCAGCTCAGGACAGGGGTCATCTTCACCCCTCCACTTT.

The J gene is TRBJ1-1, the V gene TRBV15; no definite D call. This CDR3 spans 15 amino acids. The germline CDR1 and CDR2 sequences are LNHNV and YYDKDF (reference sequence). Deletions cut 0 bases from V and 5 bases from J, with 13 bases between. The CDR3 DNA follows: TGTGCCACCAGCAGAGATACCCGATTCGATACTGAAGCTTTCTTT. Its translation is CATSRDTRFDTEAFF.

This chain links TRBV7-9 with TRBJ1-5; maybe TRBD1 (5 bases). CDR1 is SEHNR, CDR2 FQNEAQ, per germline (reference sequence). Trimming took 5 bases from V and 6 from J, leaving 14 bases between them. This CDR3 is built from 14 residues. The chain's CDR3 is CASSPQGLSQPQHF. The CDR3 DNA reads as TGTGCCAGCAGCCCGCAGGGTTTGAGTCAGCCCCAGCATTTT.

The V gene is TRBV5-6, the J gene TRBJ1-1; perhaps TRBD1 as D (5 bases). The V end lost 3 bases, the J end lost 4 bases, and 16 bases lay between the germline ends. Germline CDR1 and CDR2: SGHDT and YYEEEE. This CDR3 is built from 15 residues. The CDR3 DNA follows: TGTGCCAGCAGCTGGGGGGGGACCCAGACCACTGAAGCTTTCTTT. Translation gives CASSWGGTQTTEAFF.

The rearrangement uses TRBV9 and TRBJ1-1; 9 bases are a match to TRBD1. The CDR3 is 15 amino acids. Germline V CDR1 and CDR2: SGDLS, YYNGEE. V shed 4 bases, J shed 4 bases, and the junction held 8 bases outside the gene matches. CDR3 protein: CASSPRQGVGTEAFF. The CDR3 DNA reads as TGTGCCAGCAGCCCGCGACAGGGGGTTGGCACTGAAGCTTTCTTT.

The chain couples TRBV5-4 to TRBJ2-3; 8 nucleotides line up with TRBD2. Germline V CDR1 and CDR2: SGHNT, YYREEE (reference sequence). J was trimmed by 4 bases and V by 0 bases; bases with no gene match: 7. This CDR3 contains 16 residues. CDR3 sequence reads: CASSLGAGGDPDTQYF. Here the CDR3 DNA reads TGTGCCAGCAGCTTGGGGGCGGGGGGCGACCCAGATACGCAGTATTTT.

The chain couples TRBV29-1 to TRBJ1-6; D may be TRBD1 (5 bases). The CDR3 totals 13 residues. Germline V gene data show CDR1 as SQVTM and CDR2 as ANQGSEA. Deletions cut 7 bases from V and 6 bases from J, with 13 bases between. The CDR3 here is CSAMTVANSPLHF. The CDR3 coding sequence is TGCAGCGCCATGACAGTTGCTAATTCACCCCTCCACTTT.

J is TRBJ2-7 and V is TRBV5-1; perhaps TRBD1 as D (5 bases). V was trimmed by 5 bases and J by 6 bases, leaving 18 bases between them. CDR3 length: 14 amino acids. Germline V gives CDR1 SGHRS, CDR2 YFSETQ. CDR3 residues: CASSPNPTGPEQYF. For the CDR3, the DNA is TGCGCCAGCAGTCCAAACCCCACAGGTCCCGAGCAGTACTTC.

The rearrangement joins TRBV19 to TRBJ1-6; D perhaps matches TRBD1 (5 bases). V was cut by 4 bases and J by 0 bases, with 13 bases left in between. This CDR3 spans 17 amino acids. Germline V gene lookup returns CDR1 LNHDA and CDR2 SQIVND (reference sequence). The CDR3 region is CASSRRGRSSYNSPLHF. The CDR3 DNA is TGTGCCAGTAGTAGGAGGGGCCGGAGCTCCTATAATTCACCCCTCCACTTT.

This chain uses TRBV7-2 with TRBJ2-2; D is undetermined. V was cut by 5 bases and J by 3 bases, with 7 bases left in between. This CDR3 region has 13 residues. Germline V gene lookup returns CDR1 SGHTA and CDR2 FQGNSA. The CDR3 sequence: CASSPEYTGELFF. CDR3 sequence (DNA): TGTGCCAGCAGCCCAGAATACACCGGGGAGCTGTTTTTT.

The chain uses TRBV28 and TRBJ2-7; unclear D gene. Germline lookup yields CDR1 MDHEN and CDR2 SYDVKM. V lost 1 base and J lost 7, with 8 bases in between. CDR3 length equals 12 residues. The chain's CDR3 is CASSLFTREQYF. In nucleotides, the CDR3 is TGTGCCAGCAGTTTATTTACCAGAGAGCAGTACTTC.